These 9 T cell receptor beta chains came from one sample sequenced in a study of T cell clusters in autoimmune cytopenias. TRB was amplified by touch-down multiplex PCR, primer pools A and B combined. TCRdb reprocessed the multiplex PCR reads and keeps a single row for each CDR3 protein, giving no DNA. The sample includes 9,000 to 15,000 distinct CDR3 sequences. TRB amplification used approximately 250 ng of peripheral blood genomic DNA. The same data also went into a second study, on T cell repertoires in aging, cancer and after chemotherapy.

The sample consisted of peripheral blood. The origin of the receptors is a human donor in good health.

The chain combines TRBV11-3 with TRBJ1-4. The CDR3 has 14 residues. Per the germline V gene, CDR1 is SGHNT and CDR2 is YENEEA. This CDR3 is CASSFGATNEKLFF.

This clonotype shows up as medium-sized by frequency. J is TRBJ2-5 and V is TRBV11-3; absent DNA, TCRdb's TRBD1 call cannot be checked. The CDR3 covers 15 residues. CDR1 SGHNT and CDR2 YENEEA come from the germline V gene. CDR3 sequence reads: CASSQEDRGQETQYF.

This clonotype is labeled medium-sized based on frequency. The chain links TRBV30 to TRBJ1-5; with no DNA, the TCRdb D assignment of TRBD1 cannot be verified. This CDR3 region has 14 residues. Germline V gene sequence: CDR1 GTSNPN, CDR2 SVGIG (reference sequence). The CDR3: CAWSRRGGDQPQHF.

The chain carries TRBV5-5 and TRBJ1-5; there is no DNA to check the TCRdb D call of TRBD1. The CDR3 is 15 amino acids. Germline CDR1 is SGHKS and CDR2 is YYEKEE (reference sequence). CDR3 loop: CASSGDGQFGQPQHF.

CDR3 protein: CASSLERGPYGYTF. V gene TRBV5-4 combines with J gene TRBJ1-2; absent DNA, TCRdb's TRBD1 call cannot be checked. Germline V gene sequence: CDR1 SGHNT, CDR2 YYREEE (reference sequence). This CDR3 region has 14 residues.

The chain couples TRBV6-1 to TRBJ1-5. The CDR3 spans 13 residues. Germline CDR1 and CDR2: MNHNS and SASEGT. The CDR3 is CASSEEPEGPQHF.

V and J are TRBV5-1 and TRBJ2-1; TCRdb returns TRBD2, unconfirmable since there is no DNA. In germline, CDR1 is SGHRS, CDR2 YFSETQ. This CDR3 comprises 14 residues. The CDR3 sequence is CASSPSGGYNEQFF.

The chain employs TRBV7-2 and TRBJ2-2. The CDR3 spans 15 residues. Per the germline V gene, CDR1 is SGHTA and CDR2 is FQGNSA. CDR3 amino acids: CASSLDSRSTGELFF.

V and J are TRBV27 and TRBJ2-7; the TCRdb D gene call, TRBD1, has no DNA to confirm it. The CDR3 is 14 residues long. Germline V gene lookup returns CDR1 MNHEY and CDR2 SMNVEV (reference sequence). CDR3 protein: CASSFRPGAYEQYF.